This entry features one T cell receptor beta chain sequence. A single record per CDR3 protein comes from TCRdb applying MiXCR to the 5' RACE reads. Of about 350,000 distinct CDR3 sequences in the sample, approximately 8% were seen once. These data originate in a study of T cells after yellow fever vaccination. Germline CDR1 reads SGHDN; CDR2 reads FVKESK. V was pared by 0 bases and J by 2 bases, with 19 bases between. The CDR3 is 18 amino acids. This sequence was found in a man between 18 and 29 years old who received the YFV17D yellow fever vaccine. Source: PBMCs, taken roughly seven weeks after the first yellow fever vaccination. This chain links TRBV14 with TRBJ2-5; perhaps TRBD2 as D (5 bases). The CDR3 region is CASSQDSVIRTGQETQYF. The CDR3, as DNA: TGTGCCAGCAGCCAAGATTCTGTCATCCGTACGGGGCAAGAGACCCAGTACTTC.